This T cell receptor (beta chain) was sequenced for a study of blood T cell repertoires in COVID-19. The CDR3 contains 15 residues. With V trimmed by 5 bases and J by 7 bases, 8 bases remained unmatched. CDR1 is MDHEN, CDR2 SYDVKM, per germline. Assignment of participants to cohorts was predicated upon participant-reported clinical history. Some clones are missing from TCRdb's copy, which holds only in-frame ones; the method was immunoSEQ multiplex PCR. This sample has roughly 500,000 clones, with around 85% found just once. The J gene is TRBJ2-1, the V gene TRBV28, with 10 nucleotides matching TRBD2. Sequencing was done on a sample of PBMCs or T cells enriched from blood (not recorded which). The receptor was derived from a woman aged 55-70 years who had recovered from COVID-19. The CDR3 region has the DNA TGTGCCAGCAGTCGAGCGGGGGGGCGTCTGAATGAGCAGTTCTTC. As protein: CASSRAGGRLNEQFF.